A few counts support the clone carrying this TCR beta chain. Its specificity is unknown. The sample comes from a study of T-cell memory formation after mild COVID-19. Study-wide context: Largely donor-specific TCR clusters were found.

Study-level results: Nothing confirmed that second-wave clones peaking on day 37 were specific for SARS-CoV-2. Within pre-infection memory, some responding clones were found, suggesting cross-reactive memory joined. There was a balanced CD4/CD8 profile in clones contracting day 15 to 85, and later expanders leaned CD4+.

The CDR3 has 14 residues. Trimming cost V 2 bases and J 10 bases, with 16 bases left between them. TCRdb independently ran MiXCR on the 5' RACE reads; one entry per CDR3 protein. The sample yields around 200,000 distinct CDR3 sequences, 20% to 25% seen once. The sequencing sample was made of PBMCs or a T cell subset sorted from them (not recorded which). The chain has TRBV12-3 or TRBV12-4 and TRBJ2-3; D call uncertain. The source is an adult woman who had mild COVID-19 (a few samples of this study predate the infection). Cell type and time point are not known. CDR3 nucleotides: TGTGCCAGCAGTTTATCTGCAGGAGAGTGGCCGCAGTATTTT. Its translation is CASSLSAGEWPQYF.